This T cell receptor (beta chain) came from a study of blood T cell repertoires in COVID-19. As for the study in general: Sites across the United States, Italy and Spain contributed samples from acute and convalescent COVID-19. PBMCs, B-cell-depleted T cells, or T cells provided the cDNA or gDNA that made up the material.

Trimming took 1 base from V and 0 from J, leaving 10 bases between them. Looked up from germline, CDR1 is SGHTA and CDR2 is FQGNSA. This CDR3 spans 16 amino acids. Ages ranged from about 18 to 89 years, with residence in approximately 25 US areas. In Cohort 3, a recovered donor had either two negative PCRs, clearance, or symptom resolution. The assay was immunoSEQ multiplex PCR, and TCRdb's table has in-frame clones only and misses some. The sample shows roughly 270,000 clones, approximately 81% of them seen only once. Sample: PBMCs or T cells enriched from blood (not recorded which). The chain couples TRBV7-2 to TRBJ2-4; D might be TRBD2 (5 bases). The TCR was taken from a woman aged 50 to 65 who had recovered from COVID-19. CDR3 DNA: TGTGCCAGCAGCTTAGAGGGAGCGCTAGCCAAAAACATTCAGTACTTC. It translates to CASSLEGALAKNIQYF.